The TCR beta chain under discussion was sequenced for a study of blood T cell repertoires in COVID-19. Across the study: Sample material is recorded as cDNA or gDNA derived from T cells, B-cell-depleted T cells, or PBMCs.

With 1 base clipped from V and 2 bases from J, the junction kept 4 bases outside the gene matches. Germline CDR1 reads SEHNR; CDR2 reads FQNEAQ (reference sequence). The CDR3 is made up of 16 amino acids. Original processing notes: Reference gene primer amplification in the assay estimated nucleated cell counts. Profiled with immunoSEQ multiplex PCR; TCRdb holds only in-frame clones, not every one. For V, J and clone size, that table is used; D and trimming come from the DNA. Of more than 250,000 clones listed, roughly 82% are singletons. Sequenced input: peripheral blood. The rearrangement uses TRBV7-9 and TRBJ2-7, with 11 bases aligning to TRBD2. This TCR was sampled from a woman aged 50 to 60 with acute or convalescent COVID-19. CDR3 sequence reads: CASSLGGTSGTYEQYF. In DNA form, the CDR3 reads TGTGCCAGCAGCTTAGGGGGGACTAGCGGAACCTACGAGCAGTACTTC.